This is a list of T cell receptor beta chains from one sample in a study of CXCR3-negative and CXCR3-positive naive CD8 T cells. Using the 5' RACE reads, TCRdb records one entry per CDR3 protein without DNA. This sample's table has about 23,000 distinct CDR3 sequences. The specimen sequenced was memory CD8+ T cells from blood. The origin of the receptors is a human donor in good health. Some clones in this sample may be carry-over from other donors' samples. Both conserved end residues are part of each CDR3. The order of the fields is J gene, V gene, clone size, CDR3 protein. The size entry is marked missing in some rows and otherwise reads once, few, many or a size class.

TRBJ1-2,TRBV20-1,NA,CSARRGQGRNGYTF
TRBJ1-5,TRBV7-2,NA,CASSLILSSEAQHF
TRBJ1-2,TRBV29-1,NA,CSVRAENYGYTF
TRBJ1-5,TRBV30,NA,CAWSVDGADQPQHF
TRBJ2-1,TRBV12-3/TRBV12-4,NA,CASSLAAAPNEQFF
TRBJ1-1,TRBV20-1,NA,CSARDVRKGGEDTEAFF
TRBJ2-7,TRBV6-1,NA,CASSEAPGNGAYEQYF
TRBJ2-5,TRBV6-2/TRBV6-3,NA,CASSYGSEQETQYF
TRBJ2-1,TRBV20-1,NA,CSATSGVAYNEQFF
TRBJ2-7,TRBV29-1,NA,CSVGGTTSYEQYF
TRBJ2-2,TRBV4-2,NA,CASSQGWGTGELFF
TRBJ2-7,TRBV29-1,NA,CSVEGGDSYEQYF
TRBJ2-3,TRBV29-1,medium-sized,CSVGGRTESTDTQYF
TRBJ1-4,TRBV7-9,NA,CASSQGATNEKLFF
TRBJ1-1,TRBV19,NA,CASSTGTGEYTEAFF
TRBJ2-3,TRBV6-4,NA,CASRARPGASDTQYF
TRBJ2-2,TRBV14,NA,CASSQSYPGELFF
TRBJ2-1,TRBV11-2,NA,CASSRLAGGEYEQFF
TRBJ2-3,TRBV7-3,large,CASSPDLGLADTDTQYF
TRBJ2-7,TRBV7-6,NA,CASSLGQGINEQYF
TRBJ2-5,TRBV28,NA,CASSFPAGSTETQYF
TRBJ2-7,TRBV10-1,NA,CASSEGSEASYEQYF
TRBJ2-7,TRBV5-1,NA,CASSLRGGGWEQYF
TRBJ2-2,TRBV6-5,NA,CASRGLKLNTGELFF
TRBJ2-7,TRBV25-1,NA,CASSEYRGGDYEQYF
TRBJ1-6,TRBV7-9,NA,CASNPLAENNSPLHF
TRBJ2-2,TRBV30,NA,CAWTTKADTGELFF
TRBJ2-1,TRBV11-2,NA,CASSPPGVGDEQFF
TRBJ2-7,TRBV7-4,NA,CASSLAGTGDSPYEQYF
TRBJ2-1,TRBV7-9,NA,CASSLGLAAWNNEQFF
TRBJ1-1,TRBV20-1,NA,CSARDQGVENTEAFF
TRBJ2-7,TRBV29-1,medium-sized,CSVEAGGNEQYF
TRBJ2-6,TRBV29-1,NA,CSVDESRSGANVLTF
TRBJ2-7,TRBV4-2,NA,CASSQEQWDEQYF
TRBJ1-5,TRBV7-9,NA,CASSSGMGNQPQHF
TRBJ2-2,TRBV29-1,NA,CSVRYTGELFF
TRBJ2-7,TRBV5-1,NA,CASSFASGGTAYEQYF